This T cell receptor (beta chain) was sequenced in a study of TIL therapy for anti-PD-1-resistant metastatic lung cancer. Overall study context: Patients had a median age of almost 55 years (range about 35-80). Tumors carried a median 1.5 non-synonymous mutations per megabase.

The libraries were made with immunoSEQ v3. Clones were read by immunoSEQ multiplex PCR, and TCRdb kept only the in-frame ones, dropping some. The sample carries tens of thousands of clones, over 75% recorded once. Specified time point: pre-treatment sample, taken before nivolumab and TIL therapy. The CDR3 is made up of 13 amino acids. The V and J ends lost 2 bases and 5 bases respectively, with 10 bases between them. The germline V gene has CDR1 ENHRY and CDR2 SYGVKD. The receptor's source is a person aged 25 to 85 with non-small cell lung cancer. The sequences come from blood, collected at baseline. The chain links TRBV10-3 to TRBJ2-7; D may be TRBD2 (6 bases). In DNA, the CDR3 is TGTGCCATCAGTGAGCAGGGAGGCCACGAGCAGTACTTC. Translating it yields CAISEQGGHEQYF.